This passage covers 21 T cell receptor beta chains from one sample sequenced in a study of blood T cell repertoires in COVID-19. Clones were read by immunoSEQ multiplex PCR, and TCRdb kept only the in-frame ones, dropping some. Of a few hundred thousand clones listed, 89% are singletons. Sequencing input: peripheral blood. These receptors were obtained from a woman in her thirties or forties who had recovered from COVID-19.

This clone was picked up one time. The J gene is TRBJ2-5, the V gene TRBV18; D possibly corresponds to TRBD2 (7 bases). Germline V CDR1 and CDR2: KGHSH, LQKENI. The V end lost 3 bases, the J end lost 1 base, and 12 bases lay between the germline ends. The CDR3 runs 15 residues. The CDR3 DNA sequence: TGTGCCAGCTCACCCCTTGCGGGGGCCCAAGAGACCCAGTACTTC. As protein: CASSPLAGAQETQYF.

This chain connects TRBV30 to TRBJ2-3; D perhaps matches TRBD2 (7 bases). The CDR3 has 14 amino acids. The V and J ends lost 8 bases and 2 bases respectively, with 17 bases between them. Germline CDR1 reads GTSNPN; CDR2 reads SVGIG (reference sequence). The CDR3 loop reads CALRPGGPTDTQYF. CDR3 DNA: TGTGCCCTGAGGCCGGGGGGCCCCACAGATACGCAGTATTTT.

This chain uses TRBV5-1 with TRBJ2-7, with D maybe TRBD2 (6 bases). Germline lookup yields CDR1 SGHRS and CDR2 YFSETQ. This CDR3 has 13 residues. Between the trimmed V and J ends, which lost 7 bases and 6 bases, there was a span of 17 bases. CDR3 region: CASGKVEAGEQYF. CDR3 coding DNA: TGCGCCAGCGGCAAGGTGGAAGCGGGCGAGCAGTACTTC.

The CDR3, as DNA: TGCGCCAGCAGCTTTCGACAGGGCGCTGAAGCTTTCTTT. Amino acids: CASSFRQGAEAFF. The chain employs TRBV5-1 and TRBJ1-1; 7 positions match TRBD1. The trim removed 2 bases at V and 6 bases at J, leaving 4 bases unmatched. Per germline, CDR1 SGHRS and CDR2 YFSETQ. The CDR3 has 13 amino acids. The whole variable domain, remainder taken from reference TRBV5-1 and TRBJ1-1, is KAGVTQTPRYLIKTRGQQVTLSCSPISGHRSVSWYQQTPGQGLQFLFEYFSETQRNKGNFPGRFSGRQFSNSRSEMNVSTLELGDSALYLCASSFRQGAEAFFGQGTRLTVV.

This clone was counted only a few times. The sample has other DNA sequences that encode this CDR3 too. Here the CDR3 DNA reads TGCAGCGTTGTGGTGAGCTCTGGAAACACCATATATTTT. This encodes CSVVVSSGNTIYF. The chain links TRBV29-1 to TRBJ1-3; D is unclear. Between the trimmed V and J ends, which lost 4 bases and 0 bases, there was a span of 7 bases. This CDR3 is built from 13 residues. The V gene's germline CDR1 is SQVTM and CDR2 ANQGSEA.

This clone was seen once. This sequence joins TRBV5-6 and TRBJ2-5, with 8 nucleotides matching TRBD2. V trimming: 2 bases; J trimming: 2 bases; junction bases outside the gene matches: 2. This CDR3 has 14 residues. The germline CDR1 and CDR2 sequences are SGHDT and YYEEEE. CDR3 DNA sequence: TGTGCCAGCAGCTTAGCGGGGGTGCAAGAGACCCAGTACTTC. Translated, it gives CASSLAGVQETQYF.

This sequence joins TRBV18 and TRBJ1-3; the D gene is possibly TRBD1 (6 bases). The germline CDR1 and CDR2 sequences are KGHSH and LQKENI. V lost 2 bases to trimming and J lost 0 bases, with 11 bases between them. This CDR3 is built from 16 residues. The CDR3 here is CASSPGQFSSGNTIYF. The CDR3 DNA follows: TGTGCCAGCTCACCAGGACAGTTCTCCTCTGGAAACACCATATATTTT.

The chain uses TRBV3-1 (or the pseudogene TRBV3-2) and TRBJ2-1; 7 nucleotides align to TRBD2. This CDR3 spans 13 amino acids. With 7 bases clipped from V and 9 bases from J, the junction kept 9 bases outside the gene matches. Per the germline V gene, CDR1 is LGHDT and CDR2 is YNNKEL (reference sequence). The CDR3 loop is CASTLGGSGEQFF. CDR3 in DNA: TGTGCCAGCACCCTGGGGGGGAGTGGTGAGCAGTTCTTC.

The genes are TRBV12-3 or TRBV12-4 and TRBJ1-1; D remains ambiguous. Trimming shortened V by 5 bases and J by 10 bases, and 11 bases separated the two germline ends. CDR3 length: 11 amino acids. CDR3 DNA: TGTGCCAGCAGTAGGCGGGAGGTAGCTTTCTTT. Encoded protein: CASSRREVAFF.

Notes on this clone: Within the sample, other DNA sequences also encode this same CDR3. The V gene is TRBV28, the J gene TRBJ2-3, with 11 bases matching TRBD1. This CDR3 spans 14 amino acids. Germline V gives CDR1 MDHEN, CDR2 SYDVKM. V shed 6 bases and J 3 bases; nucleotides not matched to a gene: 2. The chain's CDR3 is CASRGQGATDTQYF. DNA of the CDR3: TGTGCCAGCAGAGGACAGGGGGCTACAGATACGCAGTATTTT.

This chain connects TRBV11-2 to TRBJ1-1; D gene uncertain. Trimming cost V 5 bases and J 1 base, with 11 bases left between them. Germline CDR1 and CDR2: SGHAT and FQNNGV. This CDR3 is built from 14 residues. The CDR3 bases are TGTGCCAGCAGCCGTAGCTCCCCGAACACTGAAGCTTTCTTT. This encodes CASSRSSPNTEAFF.

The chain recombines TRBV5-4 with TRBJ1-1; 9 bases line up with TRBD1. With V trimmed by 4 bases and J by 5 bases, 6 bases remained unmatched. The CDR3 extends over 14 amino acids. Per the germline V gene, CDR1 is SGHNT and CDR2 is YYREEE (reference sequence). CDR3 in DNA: TGTGCCAGCAGCATAGGGACAGGGAAAACTGAAGCTTTCTTT. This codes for CASSIGTGKTEAFF.

CDR3 nucleotide sequence: TGTGCCAGCAGTTCCTCCCTCAGGGTAAATGAAAAACTGTTTTTT. Protein: CASSSSLRVNEKLFF. The V and J genes are TRBV28 and TRBJ1-4, with a weak D call TRBD1 (5 bases). Germline CDR1 is MDHEN and CDR2 is SYDVKM. V was trimmed by 4 bases and J by 5 bases, leaving 14 bases between them. The CDR3 is 15 amino acids.

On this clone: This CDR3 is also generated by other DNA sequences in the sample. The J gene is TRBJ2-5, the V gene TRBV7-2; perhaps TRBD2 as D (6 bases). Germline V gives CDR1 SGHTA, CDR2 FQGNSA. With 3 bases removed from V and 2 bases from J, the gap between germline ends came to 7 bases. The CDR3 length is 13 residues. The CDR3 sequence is CASSLGGQETQYF. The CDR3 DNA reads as TGTGCCAGCAGCTTGGGGGGTCAAGAGACCCAGTACTTC.

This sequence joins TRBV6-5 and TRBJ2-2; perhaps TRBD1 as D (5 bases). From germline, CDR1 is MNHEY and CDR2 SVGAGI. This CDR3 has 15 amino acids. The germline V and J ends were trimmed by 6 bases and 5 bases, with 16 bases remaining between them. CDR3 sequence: CASRSSRGQTGELFF. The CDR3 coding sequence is TGTGCCAGCAGGTCCAGTAGGGGTCAGACCGGGGAGCTGTTTTTT.

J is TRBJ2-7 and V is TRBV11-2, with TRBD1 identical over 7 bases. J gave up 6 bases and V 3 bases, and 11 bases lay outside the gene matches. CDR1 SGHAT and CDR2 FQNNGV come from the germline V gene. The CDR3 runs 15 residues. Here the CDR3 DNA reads TGTGCCAGCAGCTTTCCCGGGACAGAGGTCGGCGAGCAGTACTTC. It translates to CASSFPGTEVGEQYF.

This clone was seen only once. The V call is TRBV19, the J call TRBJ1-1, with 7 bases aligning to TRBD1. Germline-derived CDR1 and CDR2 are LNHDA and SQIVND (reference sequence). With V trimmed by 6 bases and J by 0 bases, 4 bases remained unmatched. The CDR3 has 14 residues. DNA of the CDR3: TGTGCCAGTAGAACCGGGACAGTGAACACTGAAGCTTTCTTT. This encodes CASRTGTVNTEAFF.

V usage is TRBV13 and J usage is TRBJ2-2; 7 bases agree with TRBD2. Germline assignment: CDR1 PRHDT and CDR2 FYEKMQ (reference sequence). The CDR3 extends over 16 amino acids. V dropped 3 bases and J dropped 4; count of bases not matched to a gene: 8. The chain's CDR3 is CASSFFKREVTGELFF. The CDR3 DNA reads TGTGCCAGCAGCTTCTTCAAGCGGGAAGTCACCGGGGAGCTGTTTTTT.

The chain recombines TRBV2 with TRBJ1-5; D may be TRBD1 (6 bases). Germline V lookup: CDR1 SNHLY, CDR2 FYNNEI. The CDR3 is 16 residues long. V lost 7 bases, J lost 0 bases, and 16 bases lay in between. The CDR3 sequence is CASNGGPGASNQPQHF. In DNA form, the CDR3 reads TGTGCCAGCAACGGGGGGCCAGGGGCTAGCAATCAGCCCCAGCATTTT.

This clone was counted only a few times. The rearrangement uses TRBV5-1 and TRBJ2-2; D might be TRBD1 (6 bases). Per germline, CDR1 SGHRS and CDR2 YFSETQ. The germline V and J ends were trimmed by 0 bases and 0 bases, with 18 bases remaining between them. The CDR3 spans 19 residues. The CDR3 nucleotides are TGCGCCAGCAGCTTGGGGAGGTTCGTGACAGGAACGAACACCGGGGAGCTGTTTTTT. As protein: CASSLGRFVTGTNTGELFF.

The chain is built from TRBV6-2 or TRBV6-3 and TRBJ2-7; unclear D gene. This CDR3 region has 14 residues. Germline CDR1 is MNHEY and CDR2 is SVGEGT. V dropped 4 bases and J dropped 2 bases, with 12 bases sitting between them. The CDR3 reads CASSSRPDTYEQYF. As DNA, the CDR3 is TGTGCCAGCAGTTCTAGGCCGGATACCTACGAGCAGTACTTC.